Many counts were recorded for the clone carrying this T cell receptor beta chain. Its antigen is unidentified. This sample was taken from a study of CD8 T cells in ankylosing spondylitis. Study-wide findings and caveats: A CD8+ phenotype characterized the disease-linked clones, which were relatively rare in peripheral blood. Some motif variants were previously reported in reactive arthritis synovial fluid and blood. It was reported that disease-linked clones were significantly enriched in matched ankylosing spondylitis synovial fluid. Seemingly distinctive of ankylosing spondylitis blood was a TCR beta motif formed by eight highly homologous variants.

Germline V gene lookup returns CDR1 SQVTM and CDR2 ANQGSEA. The CDR3 loop spans 14 amino acids. After removal of 1 base from V and 1 base from J, the junction contained 2 bases not matched to a gene. Quantitative molecular-barcoded 5'-RACE generated the TCR beta libraries. In TCRdb, the 5' RACE reads were re-called with MiXCR into one record per CDR3 protein. The table records some 85,000 distinct CDR3 sequences, about 9% of them present only once. The sequence came from a male donor with ankylosing spondylitis. Sequencing was carried out using blood, either unsorted or a sorted T cell fraction (not recorded which). The V gene is TRBV29-1, the J gene TRBJ2-7, with 9 nucleotides matching TRBD1. The CDR3 bases are TGCAGCGTTGAAGGGACAGGGGAGTCCTACGAGCAGTACTTC. Residues: CSVEGTGESYEQYF.